The rows below give T cell receptor beta chains drawn from one sample of a study of siplizumab effects on memory and regulatory T cells. The protocol was immunoSEQ multiplex PCR, while the TCRdb copy is restricted to in-frame clones and leaves out a portion. The sample records roughly 100,000 clones, 90% to 95% being singletons. The sequencing sample was made of CD4+ T cells sorted from blood. The receptors come from a human donor in good health. CDR3s include the opening cysteine and the closing phenylalanine or tryptophan. The D gene is left open where the match is weak. Clone size is stated in some rows and not others, as once, few, many or a class when expanded.

CAESGVNNEQFF	TGTGCCGAGAGCGGTGTGAACAATGAGCAGTTCTTC	NA	NA	TRBV12-5	TRBJ2-1
CASSVGTGPNRYGYTF	TGTGCCAGCAGCGTAGGCACAGGGCCGAACCGATATGGCTACACCTTC	NA	NA	TRBV9	TRBJ1-2
CASRPLAGGEGYAGNTIYF	TGTGCCAGCAGGCCCTTAGCCGGAGGGGAGGGATATGCTGGAAACACCATATATTTT	NA	NA	TRBV7-9	TRBJ1-3
CASSLAAGANTGELFF	TGCGCCAGCAGCTTGGCGGCAGGGGCGAACACCGGGGAGCTGTTTTTT	NA	NA	TRBV5-1	TRBJ2-2
CASSPRTGASYEQYF	TGTGCCAGCTCACCACGTACAGGGGCGTCCTACGAGCAGTACTTC	TRBD1	NA	TRBV18	TRBJ2-7
CAISRGGAPDTQYF	TGTGCCATCAGTCGCGGTGGGGCCCCGGATACCCAGTACTTC	NA	NA	TRBV10-3	TRBJ2-5
CASSVDRGSEAFF	TGTGCCAGCAGTGTAGACAGGGGTTCTGAAGCTTTCTTT	TRBD1	NA	TRBV2	TRBJ1-1
CASSADRDYGYTF	TGTGCCAGCAGCGCGGACAGGGACTATGGCTACACCTTC	TRBD1	NA	TRBV11-3	TRBJ1-2
CASSHSNRVRSSLSFEQYF	TGCGCCAGCAGTCACTCGAACAGGGTAAGGTCGTCGCTTTCTTTCGAGCAGTACTTC	NA	NA	TRBV23-1	TRBJ2-7
CASSTGTGVETQYF	TGTGCCAGCAGCACCGGGACAGGGGTTGAGACCCAGTACTTC	TRBD1	NA	TRBV5-4	TRBJ2-5
CASSRKAGLAGDRNTGELFF	TGTGCCAGCAGCAGAAAGGCGGGACTAGCGGGAGATCGGAACACCGGGGAGCTGTTTTTT	TRBD2	NA	TRBV7-3	TRBJ2-2
CASSLAVAPQETQYF	TGTGCCAGCAGCTTAGCGGTGGCTCCTCAAGAGACCCAGTACTTC	NA	NA	TRBV7-6	TRBJ2-5
CASSTGPVLYYGYTF	TGTGCCAGCAGTACAGGGCCCGTTCTGTACTATGGCTACACCTTC	NA	few	TRBV6-6	TRBJ1-2
CASSLGRGASGSYYEQYF	TGCGCCAGCAGCCTTGGGAGGGGGGCTAGCGGATCATACTACGAGCAGTACTTC	NA	NA	TRBV4-3	TRBJ2-7
CASSTTGLAVQETQYF	TGTGCCAGCAGCACCACGGGACTAGCGGTCCAAGAGACCCAGTACTTC	TRBD2	NA	TRBV9	TRBJ2-5
CASSPRTGTNNEQFF	TGTGCCAGCTCACCCCGGACAGGGACGAACAATGAGCAGTTCTTC	TRBD1	NA	TRBV18	TRBJ2-1
CASSITSGRGDF	TGTGCCAGCTCAATCACTAGCGGGAGAGGGGATTTT	TRBD2	NA	TRBV18	TRBJ2-3